This is a list of T cell receptor beta chains from one sample in a study of blood T cell repertoires in COVID-19. Libraries were prepared by immunoSEQ multiplex PCR; TCRdb keeps only in-frame clonotypes and omits some of them. The sample yields almost 95,000 clones, around 67% seen once. The sequenced sample consisted of peripheral blood. These receptors all come from an older woman in a cohort sampled during active or convalescent COVID-19. The CDR3 runs from the conserved cysteine through the conserved F or W. A D gene is named only where the DNA matches it firmly. Clone size appears in some rows only: once, few, many, or a class for an expanded clone.

clone_size d_call j_call v_call cdr3_nt cdr3_aa
- TRBD2 TRBJ2-1 TRBV30 TGTGCCTGGGGGAACCCGGGACTAGCGGGGGGGCCCTACAATGAGCAGTTCTTC CAWGNPGLAGGPYNEQFF
few TRBD2 TRBJ2-3 TRBV11-1 TGTGCCAGCAGCTCTCCGGGACTAGCGGGCACAGATACGCAGTATTTT CASSSPGLAGTDTQYF
- TRBD1 TRBJ2-5 TRBV6-5 TGTGCCATGCTAGGACAGGCCCCAGGGGAGACCCAGTACTTC CAMLGQAPGETQYF
- - TRBJ2-5 TRBV2 TGTGCCAGCATGGACTGGGAGACCCAGTACTTC CASMDWETQYF
- - TRBJ2-3 TRBV3-1/TRBV3-2 TGTGCCAGCAGGAGCGACAGGCGATCTTATAACACAGATACGCAGTATTTT CASRSDRRSYNTDTQYF
- - TRBJ2-7 TRBV6-6 TGTGCCAGCCGTCAGGGGTACGAGCAGTACTTC CASRQGYEQYF
many TRBD1 TRBJ1-2 TRBV3-1/TRBV3-2 TGTGCCAGCAGGGGACAGGGGGCACAATATGGCTACACCTTC CASRGQGAQYGYTF
- - TRBJ1-6 TRBV30 TGTGCCTGCCACAGGGATTTACCTTCACCCCTCCACTTT CACHRDLPSPLHF
- - TRBJ2-7 TRBV4-2 TGTGCCAGCAGCCAAGCTTCTAACAGGGAAGGGTCCTACGAGCAGTACTTC CASSQASNREGSYEQYF
- - TRBJ1-1 TRBV30 TGTGCCTGGAGTGTACGTGGAGCCATGAACACTGAAGCTTTCTTT CAWSVRGAMNTEAFF
- TRBD2 TRBJ2-5 TRBV28 TGTGCCAGCAGCCTCAGAGGGGAGGGGACCCTTTCACGGGGGGGCCGAGAGACCCAGTACTTC CASSLRGEGTLSRGGRETQYF